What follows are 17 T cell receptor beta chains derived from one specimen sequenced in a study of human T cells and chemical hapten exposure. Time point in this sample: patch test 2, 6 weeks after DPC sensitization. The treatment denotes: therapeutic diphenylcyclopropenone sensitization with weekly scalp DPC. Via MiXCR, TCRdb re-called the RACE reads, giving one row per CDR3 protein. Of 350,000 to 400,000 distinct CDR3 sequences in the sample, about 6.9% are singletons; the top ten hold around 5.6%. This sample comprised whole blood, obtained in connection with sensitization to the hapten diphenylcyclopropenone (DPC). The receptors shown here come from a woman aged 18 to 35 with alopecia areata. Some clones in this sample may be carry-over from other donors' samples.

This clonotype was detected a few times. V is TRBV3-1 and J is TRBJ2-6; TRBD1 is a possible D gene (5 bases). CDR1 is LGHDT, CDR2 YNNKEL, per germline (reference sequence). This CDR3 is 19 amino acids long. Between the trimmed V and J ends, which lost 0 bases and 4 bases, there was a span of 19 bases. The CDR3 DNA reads TGTGCCAGCAGCCAAGACAGGTTACAGGCCCTCCCGGGGGCCAACGTCCTGACTTTC. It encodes CASSQDRLQALPGANVLTF.

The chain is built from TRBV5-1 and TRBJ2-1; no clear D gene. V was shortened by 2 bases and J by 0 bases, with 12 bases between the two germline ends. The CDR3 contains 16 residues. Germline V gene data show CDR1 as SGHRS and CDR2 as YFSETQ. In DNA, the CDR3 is TGCGCCAGCAGCTTAAGACCCCCGAGCTCCTACAATGAGCAGTTCTTC. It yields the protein CASSLRPPSSYNEQFF.

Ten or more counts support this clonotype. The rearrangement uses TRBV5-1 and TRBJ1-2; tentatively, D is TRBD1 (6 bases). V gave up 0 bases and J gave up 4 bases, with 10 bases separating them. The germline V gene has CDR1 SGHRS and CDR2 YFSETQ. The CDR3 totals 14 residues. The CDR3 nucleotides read TGCGCCAGCAGCTTGGACAGGGCAGGCTATGGCTACACCTTC. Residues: CASSLDRAGYGYTF.

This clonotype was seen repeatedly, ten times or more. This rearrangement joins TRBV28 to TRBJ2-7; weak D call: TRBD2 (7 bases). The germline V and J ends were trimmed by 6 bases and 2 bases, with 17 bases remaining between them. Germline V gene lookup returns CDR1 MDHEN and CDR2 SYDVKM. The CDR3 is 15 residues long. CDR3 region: CASSPGASGTYEQYF. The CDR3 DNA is TGTGCCAGCAGCCCGGGGGCTAGCGGTACCTACGAGCAGTACTTC.

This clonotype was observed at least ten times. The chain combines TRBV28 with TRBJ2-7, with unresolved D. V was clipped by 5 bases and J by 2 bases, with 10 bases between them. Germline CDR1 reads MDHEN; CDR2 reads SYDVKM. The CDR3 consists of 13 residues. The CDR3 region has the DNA TGTGCCAGCAGTGGCCAGATTACCTACGAGCAGTACTTC. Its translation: CASSGQITYEQYF.

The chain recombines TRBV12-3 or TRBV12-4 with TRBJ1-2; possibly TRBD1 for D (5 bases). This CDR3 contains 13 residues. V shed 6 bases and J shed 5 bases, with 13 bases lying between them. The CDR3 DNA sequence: TGTGCCAGCAGGGGGACCTCCGCTTATGGCTACACCTTC. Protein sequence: CASRGTSAYGYTF.

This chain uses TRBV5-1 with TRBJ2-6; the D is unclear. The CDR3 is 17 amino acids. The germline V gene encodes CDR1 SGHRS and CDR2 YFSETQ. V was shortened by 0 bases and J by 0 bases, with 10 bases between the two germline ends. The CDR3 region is CASSLAGSLSGANVLTF. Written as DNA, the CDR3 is TGCGCCAGCAGCTTGGCTGGCAGCCTCTCTGGGGCCAACGTCCTGACTTTC.

CDR3 loop: CASSQDIGTGRSYEQYF. The CDR3 bases are TGTGCCAGCAGCCAAGATATTGGGACAGGGCGTTCCTACGAGCAGTACTTC. This chain links TRBV14 with TRBJ2-7; TRBD1 matches 9 bases. V trimming: 0 bases; J trimming: 1 base; junction bases outside the gene matches: 7. The CDR3 runs to 17 residues. Germline V gives CDR1 SGHDN, CDR2 FVKESK.

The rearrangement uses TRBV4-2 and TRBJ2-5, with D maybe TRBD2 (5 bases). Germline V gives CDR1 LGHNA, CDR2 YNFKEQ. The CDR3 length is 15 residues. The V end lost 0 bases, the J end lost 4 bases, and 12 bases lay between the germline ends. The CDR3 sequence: CASSQDRDSAETQYF. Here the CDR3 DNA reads TGTGCCAGCAGCCAAGATAGGGATAGCGCAGAGACCCAGTACTTC.

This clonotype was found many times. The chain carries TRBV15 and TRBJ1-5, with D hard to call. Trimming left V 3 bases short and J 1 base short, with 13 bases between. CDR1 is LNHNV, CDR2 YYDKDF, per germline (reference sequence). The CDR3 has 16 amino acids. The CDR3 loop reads CATSRSLTESNQPQHF. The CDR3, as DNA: TGTGCCACCAGCAGGAGCCTTACAGAGAGCAATCAGCCCCAGCATTTT.

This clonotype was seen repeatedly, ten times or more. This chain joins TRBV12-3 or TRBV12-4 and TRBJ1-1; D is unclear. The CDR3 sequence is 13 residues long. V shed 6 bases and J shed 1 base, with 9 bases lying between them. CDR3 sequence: CASSDSRNTEAFF. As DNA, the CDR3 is TGTGCCAGCAGCGATAGTAGGAACACTGAAGCTTTCTTT.

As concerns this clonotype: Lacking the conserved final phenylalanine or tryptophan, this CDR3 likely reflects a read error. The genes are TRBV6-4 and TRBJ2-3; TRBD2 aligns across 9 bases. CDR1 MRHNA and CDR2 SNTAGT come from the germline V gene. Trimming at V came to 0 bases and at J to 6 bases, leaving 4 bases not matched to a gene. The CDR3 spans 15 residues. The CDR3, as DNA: TGTGCCAGCAGTGACTCCGCGGGGGGGCCGGATACGCAGTATTCT. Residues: CASSDSAGGPDTQYS.

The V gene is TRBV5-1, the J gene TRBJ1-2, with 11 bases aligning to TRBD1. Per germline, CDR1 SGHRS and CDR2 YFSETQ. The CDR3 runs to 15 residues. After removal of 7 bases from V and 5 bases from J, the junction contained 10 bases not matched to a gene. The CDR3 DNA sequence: TGCGCCAGCGGCCCAGGACAGGGGGCGAGTTATGGCTACACCTTC. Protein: CASGPGQGASYGYTF.

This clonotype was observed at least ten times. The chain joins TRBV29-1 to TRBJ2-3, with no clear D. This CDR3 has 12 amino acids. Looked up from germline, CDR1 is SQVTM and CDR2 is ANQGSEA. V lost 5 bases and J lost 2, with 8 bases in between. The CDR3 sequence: CSVSNFTDTQYF. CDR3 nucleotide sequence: TGCAGCGTTTCGAATTTCACAGATACGCAGTATTTT.

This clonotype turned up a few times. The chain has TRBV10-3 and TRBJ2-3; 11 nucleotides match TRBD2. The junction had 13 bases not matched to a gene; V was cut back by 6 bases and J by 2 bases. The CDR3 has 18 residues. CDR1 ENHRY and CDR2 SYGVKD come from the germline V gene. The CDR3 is CAIRERLAGGSDTDTQYF. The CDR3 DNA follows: TGTGCCATCAGAGAGCGGCTAGCGGGGGGCTCAGACACAGATACGCAGTATTTT.

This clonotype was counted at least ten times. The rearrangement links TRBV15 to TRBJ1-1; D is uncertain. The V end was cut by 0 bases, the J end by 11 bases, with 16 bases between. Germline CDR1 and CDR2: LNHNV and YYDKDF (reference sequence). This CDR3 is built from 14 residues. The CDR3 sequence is CATSRDGEAGAAFF. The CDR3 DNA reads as TGTGCCACCAGCAGAGATGGCGAGGCGGGTGCGGCTTTCTTT.

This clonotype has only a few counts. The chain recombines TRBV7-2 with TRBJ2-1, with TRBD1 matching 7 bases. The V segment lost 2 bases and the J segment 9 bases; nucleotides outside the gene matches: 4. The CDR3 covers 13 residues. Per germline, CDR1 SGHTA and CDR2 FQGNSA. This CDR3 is CASSLQGDSEQFF. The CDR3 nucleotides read TGTGCCAGCAGCTTACAGGGGGACAGTGAGCAGTTCTTC.